The clone carrying this TCR beta chain showed up just once. This CDR3 has 15 amino acids. V lost 0 bases and J 3 bases, leaving 12 bases between the germline ends. CDR1 is LGHNA, CDR2 YSLEER, per germline. Produced via immunoSEQ multiplex PCR; TCRdb's table is partial and in-frame only. The repertoire holds over 150,000 clones, with 85% to 95% as singletons. The data originate from a study of control samples from healthy donors and cancer patients. Sequencing input: blood. The TCR sequence derives from a woman under 30 in good health. The genes are TRBV4-3 and TRBJ2-7, with D possibly being TRBD1 or TRBD2 (5 bases each). The CDR3 sequence: CASSQEAGSLYEQYF. CDR3 bases: TGCGCCAGCAGCCAAGAAGCAGGGAGTCTCTACGAGCAGTACTTC.